These 10 T cell receptor beta chains came from one sample sequenced in a study of shared clonotypes between healthy human individuals. Data came from immunoSEQ multiplex PCR; TCRdb stores just in-frame clones and leaves some out. The sample records 950,000 to 1,100,000 clones, around 76% being singletons. The specimen was memory CD4+ T cells sorted from blood. As for subset: CD45RA-negative fraction. Receptor source: a man aged 18-30 years in good health.

The rearrangement links TRBV5-3 to TRBJ2-7; no reliable D call. TRBV5-3 is an ORF, and what it does is uncertain. This CDR3 contains 13 residues. The V and J ends lost 0 bases and 5 bases respectively, with 9 bases between them. DNA of the CDR3: TGTGCCAGAAGCTTGGCGGGTTACGACGAGCAGTACTTC. Its translation: CARSLAGYDEQYF.

This clone was detected only a few times. The gene calls are TRBV7-2 and TRBJ2-7, with 8 bases aligning to TRBD1. The length of the CDR3 is 14 residues. J gave up 3 bases and V 3 bases, and 4 bases lay outside the gene matches. Germline loops: CDR1 SGHTA, CDR2 FQGNSA. In DNA form, the CDR3 reads TGTGCCAGCAGCTTCGACAGGGGATACTACGAGCAGTACTTC. Encoded protein: CASSFDRGYYEQYF.

This clone was counted between two and nine times. The V and J genes are TRBV7-2 and TRBJ2-7, with 9 bases that match TRBD2. The germline CDR1 and CDR2 sequences are SGHTA and FQGNSA. CDR3 length: 17 amino acids. V lost 4 bases and J lost 2; bases outside the gene matches: 12. As DNA, the CDR3 is TGTGCCAGCAGCTCCGATACATGGCGCGGGAGGGCCTACGAGCAGTACTTC. It translates to CASSSDTWRGRAYEQYF.

V and J are TRBV7-9 and TRBJ1-1; no definite D call. Germline V CDR1 and CDR2: SEHNR, FQNEAQ (reference sequence). The CDR3 contains 11 residues. The V end was cut by 7 bases, the J end by 2 bases, with 5 bases between. CDR3: CASTQNTEAFF. The CDR3 bases are TGTGCCAGCACCCAAAACACTGAAGCTTTCTTT. The variable domain in full, completed from reference TRBV7-9 and TRBJ1-1, reads DTGVSQNPRHKITKRGQNVTFRCDPISEHNRLYWYRQTLGQGPEFLTYFQNEAQLEKSRLLSDRFSAERPKGSFSTLEIQRTEQGDSAMYLCASTQNTEAFFGQGTRLTVV.

The chain uses TRBV7-6 and TRBJ1-1, with D possibly matching TRBD1 (5 bases). The germline V gene encodes CDR1 SGHVS and CDR2 FNYEAQ. The CDR3 spans 13 residues. Deletions cut 4 bases from V and 2 bases from J, with 8 bases between. CDR3 amino acids: CASSWGLNTEAFF. As DNA, the CDR3 is TGTGCCAGCAGCTGGGGACTCAACACTGAAGCTTTCTTT.

The CDR3 reads CASRTGQGRSETQYF. CDR3 bases: TGTGCCAGCAGAACGGGACAGGGGCGGTCAGAGACCCAGTACTTC. V gene TRBV6-5 combines with J gene TRBJ2-5; TRBD1 matches 10 bases. This CDR3 comprises 15 residues. Trimming cost V 6 bases and J 4 bases; bases outside gene matches: 8. Looked up from germline, CDR1 is MNHEY and CDR2 is SVGAGI.

This clone turned up a few times. V gene TRBV30 combines with J gene TRBJ1-1, with D perhaps TRBD1 (6 bases). Germline V gene data show CDR1 as GTSNPN and CDR2 as SVGIG (reference sequence). V was trimmed by 8 bases and J by 2 bases, leaving 18 bases between them. The CDR3 is made up of 14 amino acids. The CDR3 spells CAGNAAGANTEAFF. The DNA of the CDR3 is TGTGCCGGGAACGCGGCAGGGGCTAACACTGAAGCTTTCTTT.

The CDR3 loop is CAWSVLQGAYF. CDR3 DNA sequence: TGTGCCTGGAGTGTACTCCAGGGGGCATATTTT. The rearrangement uses TRBV30 and TRBJ1-3; 8 positions match TRBD1. The CDR3 spans 11 residues. V trimming: 0 bases; J trimming: 15 bases; junction bases outside the gene matches: 4. Germline CDR1 GTSNPN, CDR2 SVGIG (reference sequence).

V gene TRBV27 combines with J gene TRBJ1-6; the match to TRBD1 covers 10 bases. The germline V gene has CDR1 MNHEY and CDR2 SMNVEV (reference sequence). The V segment lost 6 bases and the J segment 3 bases; nucleotides outside the gene matches: 5. The CDR3 runs 16 residues. This CDR3 is CASSDRGQIYNSPLHF. In DNA, the CDR3 is TGTGCCAGCAGCGACAGGGGGCAGATCTATAATTCACCCCTCCACTTT.

The CDR3 region has the DNA TGTGCCAGCAGCTATTTTCTGTGGGTAGGGGGCAATGAGCAGTTCTTC. Translating gives CASSYFLWVGGNEQFF. The V gene is TRBV5-4, the J gene TRBJ2-1, with a possible D match to TRBD1 (6 bases). The germline V gene encodes CDR1 SGHNT and CDR2 YYREEE (reference sequence). This CDR3 has 16 amino acids. Trimming took 3 bases from V and 6 from J, leaving 19 bases between them.